This T cell receptor beta chain was profiled in a study of regulatory and conventional T cells in RAG deficiency. The CDR3 sequence is 15 residues long. With 0 bases clipped from V and 1 base from J, the junction kept 1 base outside the gene matches. Germline assignment: CDR1 SGHRS and CDR2 YFSETQ. The study's findings and limits: Compared with controls, unique Treg TCR beta sequences dropped around 110-fold in Omenn syndrome and CID/AS. Patient subsets had shorter CDR3s; Omenn Treg-Tconv overlap exceeded 80%. Control T-cell subsets had markedly higher Shannon entropy and lower Simpson indices than RAG-deficient patients.

Conventional CD4+ T cells were sorted from blood as CD25-low CD127-high cells. Of note for this clone: Antigen: not known.

The protocol was immunoSEQ multiplex PCR, while the TCRdb copy is restricted to in-frame clones and leaves out a portion. The data hold tens of thousands of clones, with 90% to 97% observed a single time. Another study also made use of these data, one on regulatory T cells. This second report adds: The PCR used 52 TRBV and 13 TRBJ primers. In patients, unique TRB V-J pairs were restricted and V/J usage skewed, especially in Tregs.

The sample consisted of CD25- CD4+ T cells sorted from blood. The clonotype was recovered from a human donor in good health. The V call is TRBV5-1, the J call TRBJ1-5; TRBD1 matches at 7 bases. CDR3 in DNA: TGCGCCAGCAGCTTGGAGGGGGCCAGCAATCAGCCCCAGCATTTT. It encodes CASSLEGASNQPQHF.